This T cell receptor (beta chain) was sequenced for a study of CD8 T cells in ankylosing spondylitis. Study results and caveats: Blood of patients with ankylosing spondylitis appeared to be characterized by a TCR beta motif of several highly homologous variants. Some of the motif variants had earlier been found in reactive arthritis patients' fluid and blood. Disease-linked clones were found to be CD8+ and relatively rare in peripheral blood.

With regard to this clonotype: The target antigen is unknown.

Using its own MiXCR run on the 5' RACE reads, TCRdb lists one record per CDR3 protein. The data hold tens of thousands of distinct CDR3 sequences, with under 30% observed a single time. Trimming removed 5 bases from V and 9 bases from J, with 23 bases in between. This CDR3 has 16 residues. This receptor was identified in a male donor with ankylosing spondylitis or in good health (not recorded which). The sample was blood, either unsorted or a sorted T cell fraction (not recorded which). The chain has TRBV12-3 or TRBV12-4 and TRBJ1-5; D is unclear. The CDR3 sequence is CASSKDSPLLFLPQHF. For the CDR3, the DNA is TGTGCCAGCAGTAAGGACTCACCTTTATTGTTCCTGCCCCAGCATTTT.